This T cell receptor beta chain was observed in a study of T cells after posttransplantation cyclophosphamide. Regarding the study as a whole: Donor CD8+ memory clones often dominated recipient blood repertoires at later times. TRB clonality was highly associated with recipient CMV seropositivity and reactivation. Tissue-infiltrating T cells from skin or gut overlapped little with blood T cells.

Repertoires were generated with immunoSEQ multiplex PCR, while TCRdb's copy carries only in-frame clones and drops some. The repertoire holds some 21,000 clones, with 85% to 90% as singletons. In regard to this clone: Its antigen is not identified.

V dropped 6 bases and J dropped 6; count of bases not matched to a gene: 11. The CDR3 has 15 residues. Germline V gene lookup returns CDR1 SNHLY and CDR2 FYNNEI. Methotrexate plus calcineurin inhibitor accompanied controls' myeloablative marrow transplants; sampling was 1 year later. The sequence derives from a female patient in her 30s who received an allogeneic stem cell transplant from an unrelated donor, was CMV-positive, and had acute and chronic GVHD. These T cells may partly come from the graft donor. The V and J genes are TRBV2 and TRBJ2-4, with TRBD2 matching 7 bases. Sequencing was performed on PBMCs, taken around 380 days after allogeneic stem cell transplant with calcineurin inhibitor and methotrexate. CDR3: CASRLEPSGVNIQYF. The CDR3 bases are TGTGCCAGCAGGCTCGAACCCAGCGGGGTAAACATTCAGTACTTC.